Below are 28 T cell receptor beta chains sequenced from a single sample in a study of TIL therapy for anti-PD-1-resistant metastatic lung cancer. Time point noted: pre-treatment sample, taken before nivolumab and TIL therapy. This was the immunoSEQ v3 assay. The data were produced by immunoSEQ multiplex PCR, yet TCRdb's version contains in-frame clones alone and is incomplete. The sample lists tens of thousands of clones, about nine tenths seen once, with approximately 2.8% in the top ten. This specimen was blood, taken at baseline. The source is a person aged 25 to 80 with non-small cell lung cancer.

This sequence joins TRBV4-1 and TRBJ2-7, with D possibly being TRBD1 (5 bases). CDR1 is MGHRA, CDR2 YSYEKL, per germline. Trimming took off 0 bases at V and 2 bases at J, with 11 bases between the two ends. The CDR3 runs 15 residues. This chain's CDR3 is CASSQDIVRAYEQYF. The CDR3 DNA reads TGCGCCAGCAGCCAAGATATAGTCAGGGCCTACGAGCAGTACTTC.

This chain joins TRBV27 and TRBJ2-1; possibly TRBD1 or TRBD2 for D (5 bases each). V lost 7 bases and J 10 bases, leaving 20 bases between the germline ends. Germline CDR1 is MNHEY and CDR2 is SMNVEV (reference sequence). This CDR3 comprises 14 residues. CDR3 amino acids: CASTPGTEKREQFF. The CDR3 bases are TGTGCCAGCACCCCCGGGACCGAAAAGAGGGAGCAGTTCTTC.

The V gene is TRBV6-5, the J gene TRBJ2-3; tentative D call: TRBD2 (6 bases). There are 13 residues in the CDR3. Germline V CDR1 and CDR2: MNHEY, SVGAGI. The V end lost 8 bases, the J end lost 4 bases, and 13 bases lay between the germline ends. In nucleotides, the CDR3 is TGTGCCAGCTGCGGGGAGACTCCAGATACGCAGTATTTT. Translation gives CASCGETPDTQYF.

A single count supports this clone. This chain links TRBV9 with TRBJ2-1; 8 nucleotides align to TRBD2. The CDR3 has 15 residues. Trimming at V came to 0 bases and at J to 8 bases, leaving 7 bases not matched to a gene. Germline V gene lookup returns CDR1 SGDLS and CDR2 YYNGEE. CDR3 amino acids: CASSVDQRGRHEQFF. Here the CDR3 DNA reads TGTGCCAGCAGCGTAGATCAGCGGGGGCGCCATGAGCAGTTCTTC. The complete variable domain, with remaining parts taken from reference TRBV9 and TRBJ2-1, reads DSGVTQTPKHLITATGQRVTLRCSPRSGDLSVYWYQQSLDQGLQFLIQYYNGEERAKGNILERFSAQQFPDLHSELNLSSLELGDSALYFCASSVDQRGRHEQFFGPGTRLTVL.

This chain links TRBV5-6 with TRBJ2-2; no firm D call. This CDR3 spans 13 amino acids. CDR1 SGHDT and CDR2 YYEEEE come from the germline V gene. Trimming cost V 3 bases and J 3 bases, with 6 bases left between them. CDR3 protein: CASSSRDTGELFF. The CDR3 nucleotides are TGTGCCAGCAGCTCTCGTGACACCGGGGAGCTGTTTTTT.

The rearrangement joins TRBV6-4 to TRBJ2-1; D not certain. The CDR3 is made up of 14 amino acids. Deletions cut 0 bases from V and 9 bases from J, with 12 bases between. Germline CDR1 reads MRHNA; CDR2 reads SNTAGT. The CDR3 sequence is CASSDSDGSTEQFF. CDR3 in DNA: TGTGCCAGCAGTGACTCGGACGGGTCTACTGAGCAGTTCTTC.

V is TRBV7-3 and J is TRBJ2-5; the D gene is possibly TRBD2 (5 bases). The CDR3 spans 15 residues. Germline lookup yields CDR1 SGHTA and CDR2 FQGTGA. The V end was cut by 1 base, the J end by 6 bases, with 15 bases between. CDR3 sequence reads: CASSLKASHLQTQYF. The CDR3 region has the DNA TGTGCCAGCAGCTTAAAGGCTAGCCATCTTCAGACCCAGTACTTC.

The chain joins TRBV7-9 to TRBJ2-5; D uncertain. The CDR3 runs 14 residues. The V gene's germline CDR1 is SEHNR and CDR2 FQNEAQ (reference sequence). With 1 base removed from V and 2 bases from J, the gap between germline ends came to 8 bases. CDR3 coding DNA: TGTGCCAGCAGCTTAGAGTGGCAGCAAGAGACCCAGTACTTC. It codes for CASSLEWQQETQYF.

This chain joins TRBV16 and TRBJ1-1; D not resolved. The CDR3 contains 14 residues. V gave up 0 bases and J gave up 6 bases, with 11 bases separating them. CDR1 and CDR2 (germline): KGHSY, FQNENV. CDR3 amino acids: CASSQSRGFAEAFF. The CDR3 DNA follows: TGTGCCAGCAGCCAATCCCGAGGGTTCGCTGAAGCTTTCTTT.

V usage is TRBV10-1 and J usage is TRBJ1-6, with TRBD1 matching over 7 bases. Trimming at V came to 5 bases and at J to 7 bases, leaving 5 bases not matched to a gene. CDR3 size: 14 residues. Germline CDR1 WNHNN, CDR2 SYGVQD (reference sequence). The CDR3 loop reads CASSRDSGNSPLHF. The CDR3 DNA sequence: TGCGCCAGCAGTAGGGACAGCGGGAATTCACCCCTCCACTTT.

This chain connects TRBV25-1 to TRBJ1-1; a possible D gene is TRBD1 (5 bases). The CDR3 spans 17 residues. Germline-derived CDR1 and CDR2 are MGHDK and SYGVNS. V shed 5 bases and J shed 4 bases, with 23 bases lying between them. The CDR3 reads CASSPKRDGEGSTEAFF. CDR3 nucleotides: TGTGCCAGCAGTCCCAAAAGGGACGGGGAGGGAAGCACTGAAGCTTTCTTT.

This clone has more than one count but fewer than ten. The rearrangement links TRBV18 to TRBJ2-7; D gene unclear. CDR3 size: 14 residues. CDR1 is KGHSH and CDR2 is LQKENI in the germline V gene. V was clipped by 1 base and J by 1 base, with 8 bases between them. The CDR3 here is CASSPQGRSYEQYF. The CDR3 bases are TGTGCCAGCTCACCACAGGGTCGGTCCTACGAGCAGTACTTC. Complete variable domain (other parts from reference TRBV18 and TRBJ2-7): NAGVMQNPRHLVRRRGQEARLRCSPMKGHSHVYWYRQLPEEGLKFMVYLQKENIIDESGMPKERFSAEFPKEGPSILRIQQVVRGDSAAYFCASSPQGRSYEQYFGPGTRLTVT.

The rearrangement links TRBV6-2 or TRBV6-3 to TRBJ2-5, with 10 bases identical to TRBD1. Germline V gene lookup returns CDR1 MNHEY and CDR2 SVGEGT. The CDR3 covers 15 residues. J was trimmed by 1 base and V by 5 bases; bases with no gene match: 4. In DNA form, the CDR3 reads TGTGCCAGCAGTGAGTGGACAGGGGGCCAAGAGACCCAGTACTTC. It is translated as CASSEWTGGQETQYF.

The CDR3 spells CASSASMGYSNQPQHF. The CDR3, as DNA: TGTGCCAGCAGTGCCTCCATGGGGTATAGCAATCAGCCCCAGCATTTT. The chain combines TRBV6-1 with TRBJ1-5; D remains ambiguous. Germline assignment: CDR1 MNHNS and CDR2 SASEGT. Trimming cost V 4 bases and J 0 bases, with 13 bases left between them. This CDR3 is 16 amino acids long.

This sequence joins TRBV28 and TRBJ2-1; a possible D gene is TRBD2 (6 bases). This CDR3 spans 16 amino acids. In germline, CDR1 is MDHEN, CDR2 SYDVKM. Between the trimmed V and J ends, which lost 7 bases and 5 bases, there was a span of 21 bases. The CDR3 is CASTGLNPAQNNEQFF. The CDR3 bases are TGTGCCAGCACGGGACTCAACCCAGCCCAAAACAATGAGCAGTTCTTC.

This sequence joins TRBV28 and TRBJ1-5; TRBD1 agrees at 7 bases. This CDR3 comprises 14 residues. Germline V gene lookup returns CDR1 MDHEN and CDR2 SYDVKM. The V segment lost 8 bases and the J segment 6 bases; nucleotides outside the gene matches: 10. In DNA, the CDR3 is TGTGCCAGCGATTCAGGGGGGGGCGGTCAGCCCCAGCATTTT. It encodes CASDSGGGGQPQHF.

The chain couples TRBV29-1 to TRBJ2-2; D ambiguous. The CDR3 runs 13 residues. V was trimmed by 5 bases and J by 1 base, leaving 8 bases between them. Germline V gene sequence: CDR1 SQVTM, CDR2 ANQGSEA. As DNA, the CDR3 is TGCAGCGTTAGTCGGAAGAACACCGGGGAGCTGTTTTTT. Its translation: CSVSRKNTGELFF.

This clone has just a few counts. This sequence joins TRBV10-3 and TRBJ2-2, with D perhaps assigned TRBD1 or TRBD2 (5 bases each). Germline V gives CDR1 ENHRY, CDR2 SYGVKD. Trimming pared 10 bases from V and 6 bases from J, leaving 30 bases between. The CDR3 consists of 18 residues. CDR3 bases: TGTGCCACCCGAAGGCACGCAGGGACCAACATCGGCCCCGGGGAGCTGTTTTTT. Encoded protein: CATRRHAGTNIGPGELFF.

This chain uses TRBV6-1 with TRBJ2-5, with D possibly TRBD2 on 7 matching bases. CDR1 is MNHNS, CDR2 SASEGT, per germline. Trimming left V 2 bases short and J 6 bases short, with 16 bases between. The CDR3 is made up of 15 amino acids. DNA of the CDR3: TGTGCCAGCAGTGAACGGGGGGCCGCCGCTCAGACCCAGTACTTC. This gives the protein CASSERGAAAQTQYF.

The chain carries TRBV10-3 and TRBJ2-2; TRBD2 agrees at 12 bases. This CDR3 comprises 16 residues. The J segment lost 6 bases and the V segment lost 2 bases, leaving 4 bases of the junction unmatched. CDR1 is ENHRY and CDR2 is SYGVKD in the germline V gene. This chain's CDR3 is CAISEQLAGGPGELFF. The CDR3 DNA reads as TGTGCCATCAGTGAGCAACTAGCGGGGGGTCCCGGGGAGCTGTTTTTT.

This clone has just a few counts. This chain uses TRBV7-8 with TRBJ1-6, with D possibly TRBD1 on 5 matching bases. Germline loops: CDR1 SGHVS, CDR2 FQNEAQ. The CDR3 is 16 residues long. Trimming stripped 1 base from V and 3 bases from J, with 10 bases between. The chain's CDR3 is CASSLDERGYNSPLHF. CDR3 DNA: TGTGCCAGCAGCTTAGATGAGAGGGGCTATAATTCACCCCTCCACTTT. Combining the CDR3 with reference TRBV7-8 and TRBJ1-6 gives the whole variable domain GAGVSQSPRYKVAKRGQDVALRCDPISGHVSLFWYQQALGQGPEFLTYFQNEAQLDKSGLPSDRFFAERPEGSVSTLKIQRTQQEDSAVYLCASSLDERGYNSPLHFGNGTRLTVT.

This chain connects TRBV19 to TRBJ1-4; no definite D call. V was cut by 7 bases and J by 0 bases, with 15 bases left in between. Germline V CDR1 and CDR2: LNHDA, SQIVND (reference sequence). The CDR3 consists of 16 residues. The chain's CDR3 is CASTPSTVATNEKLFF. The CDR3 nucleotides read TGTGCCAGTACCCCTAGTACCGTTGCAACTAATGAAAAACTGTTTTTT.

The chain joins TRBV9 to TRBJ1-6; no clear D gene. The CDR3 contains 14 residues. V lost 0 bases and J lost 8, with 9 bases in between. The germline gives CDR1 SGDLS, CDR2 YYNGEE. This CDR3 is CASSVDSGYSPLHF. For the CDR3, the DNA is TGTGCCAGCAGCGTAGATTCAGGTTATTCACCCCTCCACTTT.

The chain is built from TRBV3-1 (or the pseudogene TRBV3-2) and TRBJ2-3; no clear D gene. The V gene lost 1 base and the J gene lost 8 bases, with 7 bases spanning the gap. The CDR3 covers 12 residues. Germline CDR1 reads LGHDT; CDR2 reads YNNKEL (reference sequence). CDR3 coding DNA: TGTGCCAGCAGCCAAGTGGAGCGTACGCAGTATTTT. It codes for CASSQVERTQYF.

This chain links TRBV27 with TRBJ2-7; D is possibly TRBD2 (6 bases). The CDR3 covers 12 residues. The germline gives CDR1 MNHEY, CDR2 SMNVEV (reference sequence). The V end lost 5 bases, the J end lost 6 bases, and 11 bases lay between the germline ends. The CDR3 bases are TGTGCCAGCAGTACTCGGGAGCGCGAGCAGTACTTC. It translates to CASSTREREQYF.

The CDR3 bases are TGTGCCAGCAGTGAAACGGTTAGCCCAACTAATGAAAAACTGTTTTTT. Translation: CASSETVSPTNEKLFF. V gene TRBV6-1 combines with J gene TRBJ1-4; D remains unclear. Germline assignment: CDR1 MNHNS and CDR2 SASEGT. The CDR3 sequence is 16 residues long. With 2 bases removed from V and 0 bases from J, the gap between germline ends came to 10 bases.

The V and J genes are TRBV7-9 and TRBJ1-3; D gene unclear. CDR1 SEHNR and CDR2 FQNEAQ come from the germline V gene (reference sequence). Deletions cut 3 bases from V and 0 bases from J, with 3 bases between. The CDR3 totals 13 residues. The CDR3 bases are TGTGCCAGCAGCTTTGGCTCTGGAAACACCATATATTTT. It yields the protein CASSFGSGNTIYF.

The V gene is TRBV6-1, the J gene TRBJ2-7; D uncertain. The CDR3 loop spans 17 amino acids. The V gene lost 1 base and the J gene lost 0 bases, with 16 bases spanning the gap. The germline V gene has CDR1 MNHNS and CDR2 SASEGT. The CDR3 region has the DNA TGTGCCAGCAGTGAAGATGTAGGGCAGGCGTTCTCCTACGAGCAGTACTTC. Its protein product is CASSEDVGQAFSYEQYF.